These 10 T cell receptor beta chains share one sample of origin, sequenced in a study of blood T cell repertoires in COVID-19. The repertoire was sequenced with immunoSEQ multiplex PCR; TCRdb's copy has only in-frame clones and lacks some. Among more than 150,000 clones listed, roughly 80% were seen once. What was sequenced was peripheral blood. The receptors shown here come from a man aged 50-60 years who had recovered from COVID-19.

The chain links TRBV9 to TRBJ1-1; a possible D gene is TRBD1 (6 bases). The CDR3 contains 19 residues. V lost 0 bases and J 0 bases, leaving 21 bases between the germline ends. Per the germline V gene, CDR1 is SGDLS and CDR2 is YYNGEE. The CDR3 reads CASSVEGQGRLGMNTEAFF. Written as DNA, the CDR3 is TGTGCCAGCAGCGTAGAGGGACAAGGTAGATTAGGCATGAACACTGAAGCTTTCTTT.

This chain connects TRBV10-3 to TRBJ2-5, with 9 bases fitting TRBD1. Germline V CDR1 and CDR2: ENHRY, SYGVKD. Unmatched junction bases numbered 2, after V lost 4 bases and J lost 2 bases. The CDR3 is 14 amino acids. The CDR3 loop is CAISGTGAQETQYF. In DNA, the CDR3 is TGTGCCATCAGTGGGACAGGGGCACAAGAGACCCAGTACTTC.

The rearrangement uses TRBV2 and TRBJ1-2; D may be TRBD1 (5 bases). The V gene lost 3 bases and the J gene lost 7 bases, with 21 bases spanning the gap. Germline values: CDR1 SNHLY, CDR2 FYNNEI. The CDR3 runs to 16 residues. CDR3 sequence reads: CASSDLTGVGVRGYTF. CDR3 bases: TGTGCCAGCAGTGATTTAACGGGGGTTGGGGTGCGTGGCTACACCTTC.

The chain has TRBV5-1 and TRBJ2-1, with 9 positions matching TRBD2. Germline-derived CDR1 and CDR2 are SGHRS and YFSETQ. V lost 0 bases to trimming and J lost 3 bases; unmatched junction nucleotides: 4. The CDR3 spans 16 residues. For the CDR3, the DNA is TGCGCCAGCAGCTTGGTGAATAGCGGGGGCTACAATGAGCAGTTCTTC. Encoded protein: CASSLVNSGGYNEQFF.

The J gene is TRBJ2-3, the V gene TRBV4-2; D not certain. The CDR3 length is 14 residues. The V end was cut by 4 bases, the J end by 0 bases, with 8 bases between. The germline gives CDR1 LGHNA, CDR2 YNFKEQ. The CDR3 reads CASSLSYSTDTQYF. The CDR3 DNA follows: TGTGCCAGCAGCCTGAGTTATAGCACAGATACGCAGTATTTT.

The chain couples TRBV11-3 to TRBJ2-7, with 7 nucleotides matching TRBD2. Trimming took 5 bases from V and 2 from J; bases not matched to a gene: 9. Germline V gene sequence: CDR1 SGHNT, CDR2 YENEEA. The length of the CDR3 is 15 residues. Written as DNA, the CDR3 is TGTGCCAGCAGCCCTGGGGTTGGACTAGCCTACGAGCAGTACTTC. It encodes CASSPGVGLAYEQYF.

This chain connects TRBV4-2 to TRBJ2-7, with TRBD1 matching over 10 bases. Germline CDR1 LGHNA, CDR2 YNFKEQ. The CDR3 has 18 amino acids. V was clipped by 5 bases and J by 3 bases; unmatched bases: 16. CDR3 region: CASSVRDRGAGAYYEQYF. DNA of the CDR3: TGTGCCAGCAGCGTCCGGGACAGGGGCGCTGGGGCGTACTACGAGCAGTACTTC.

The chain couples TRBV19 to TRBJ2-3, with D possibly matching TRBD2 (6 bases). Trimming left V 1 base short and J 3 bases short, with 8 bases between. The CDR3 contains 14 residues. Germline V lookup: CDR1 LNHDA, CDR2 SQIVND (reference sequence). The CDR3 nucleotides read TGTGCCAGTAGTATAGCGGCGGGAACAGATACGCAGTATTTT. This gives the protein CASSIAAGTDTQYF.

The gene calls are TRBV6-5 and TRBJ2-7; weak D call: TRBD1 (6 bases). The V gene's germline CDR1 is MNHEY and CDR2 SVGAGI. CDR3 size: 14 residues. Between the trimmed V and J ends, which lost 2 bases and 5 bases, there was a span of 13 bases. CDR3 loop: CASSYHRVEDEQYF. DNA for the CDR3: TGTGCCAGCAGTTACCACAGGGTCGAGGACGAGCAGTACTTC.

The chain has TRBV24-1 and TRBJ2-5; D remains unclear. CDR3 length: 13 residues. The germline V and J ends were trimmed by 2 bases and 2 bases, with 5 bases remaining between them. Germline values: CDR1 KGHDR, CDR2 SFDVKD. CDR3 in amino acids: CATSDWAQETQYF. DNA of the CDR3: TGTGCCACCAGTGATTGGGCACAAGAGACCCAGTACTTC.